A single sample is the source of the 21 T cell receptor beta chains below, sequenced in a study of spatial heterogeneity in lung cancer. The time point here: sample taken at primary tumor resection. Without sorting, whole RNA was sequenced from tumor, nontumor lung or frozen PBMC. TCRdb redid the calling of the 5' RACE reads with MiXCR, one entry per CDR3 protein. The sample shows 65,000 to 85,000 distinct CDR3 sequences, around 21% of them seen only once. This material consisted of PBMCs, taken at surgery. These receptors all come from a male donor with early-stage non-small cell lung cancer.

This chain connects TRBV20-1 to TRBJ2-3; D unclear. The CDR3 consists of 14 residues. Germline V gives CDR1 DFQATT, CDR2 SNEGSKA (reference sequence). V was cut by 0 bases and J by 1 base, with 8 bases left in between. Here the CDR3 reads CSARDGRRTDTQYF. The DNA for the CDR3 is TGCAGTGCTAGAGATGGCCGACGCACAGATACGCAGTATTTT.

The rearrangement joins TRBV11-2 to TRBJ1-1, with 7 positions matching TRBD1. CDR1 SGHAT and CDR2 FQNNGV come from the germline V gene. V lost 2 bases to trimming and J lost 6 bases; unmatched junction nucleotides: 6. This CDR3 has 14 residues. CDR3 region: CASSLLQGNAEAFF. The CDR3 bases are TGTGCCAGCAGCTTATTACAGGGGAATGCTGAAGCTTTCTTT.

The rearrangement links TRBV9 to TRBJ2-3; perhaps TRBD2 as D (5 bases). The germline V gene encodes CDR1 SGDLS and CDR2 YYNGEE. The CDR3 totals 15 residues. The V gene lost 0 bases and the J gene lost 0 bases, with 8 bases spanning the gap. The CDR3 loop reads CASSVGGFSTDTQYF. For the CDR3, the DNA is TGTGCCAGCAGCGTAGGCGGGTTTAGCACAGATACGCAGTATTTT.

Many counts were recorded for this clonotype. The genes are TRBV20-1 and TRBJ2-2; D unresolved. Trimming stripped 6 bases from V and 1 base from J, with 12 bases between. In germline, CDR1 is DFQATT, CDR2 SNEGSKA (reference sequence). This CDR3 region has 14 residues. Here the CDR3 DNA reads TGCAGTGCCCTCCCGAACCAGAACACCGGGGAGCTGTTTTTT. Residues: CSALPNQNTGELFF.

The chain combines TRBV4-3 with TRBJ1-3; D is perhaps TRBD1 (5 bases). The CDR3 length is 16 residues. Trimming stripped 4 bases from V and 2 bases from J, with 15 bases between. Per germline, CDR1 LGHNA and CDR2 YSLEER. This chain's CDR3 is CASSPMAGGPGNTIYF. Here the CDR3 DNA reads TGCGCCAGCAGCCCAATGGCGGGGGGACCTGGAAACACCATATATTTT.

The V gene is TRBV20-1, the J gene TRBJ1-5, with D possibly TRBD1 on 6 matching bases. The germline CDR1 and CDR2 sequences are DFQATT and SNEGSKA (reference sequence). This CDR3 is built from 16 residues. Trimming removed 5 bases from V and 4 bases from J, with 21 bases in between. The CDR3, as DNA: TGCAGTGCTCCCCGCGGGGGGGCTGGACGTAATCAGCCCCAGCATTTT. Encoded protein: CSAPRGGAGRNQPQHF.

The rearrangement joins TRBV7-2 to TRBJ1-1; 9 positions agree with TRBD1. V gave up 4 bases and J gave up 4 bases; unmatched junction bases: 10. Germline V lookup: CDR1 SGHTA, CDR2 FQGNSA. The CDR3 totals 16 residues. The CDR3 DNA reads as TGTGCCAGCAGCTCAGGACAGGGGACCCCCCTCACTGAAGCTTTCTTT. Its translation: CASSSGQGTPLTEAFF.

V gene TRBV5-1 combines with J gene TRBJ2-1; D is undetermined. The V end was cut by 0 bases, the J end by 0 bases, with 7 bases between. The germline CDR1 and CDR2 sequences are SGHRS and YFSETQ. The CDR3 has 15 amino acids. The CDR3 is CASSLEESSYNEQFF. The CDR3, as DNA: TGCGCCAGCAGCTTGGAGGAAAGCTCCTACAATGAGCAGTTCTTC.

This clonotype was detected only once. The chain links TRBV7-3 to TRBJ2-3; TRBD2 agrees at 11 bases. J gave up 4 bases and V 5 bases, and 5 bases lay outside the gene matches. The germline CDR1 and CDR2 sequences are SGHTA and FQGTGA. The CDR3 consists of 15 residues. CDR3 residues: CASSLIAGGPDTQYF. The CDR3 region has the DNA TGTGCCAGCAGCCTAATAGCGGGGGGGCCAGATACGCAGTATTTT.

The J gene is TRBJ1-5, the V gene TRBV5-5; possible D gene TRBD1, 6 bases. The CDR3 has 15 residues. Germline CDR1 SGHKS, CDR2 YYEKEE (reference sequence). Trimming pared 0 bases from V and 4 bases from J, leaving 11 bases between. For the CDR3, the DNA is TGTGCCAGCAGCTTGGCGGACAGCCAAAATCAGCCCCAGCATTTT. Translating gives CASSLADSQNQPQHF.

This clonotype was observed at least ten times. The chain links TRBV7-3 to TRBJ1-1, with D hard to call. V lost 6 bases, J lost 3 bases, and 8 bases lay in between. This CDR3 has 12 residues. In germline, CDR1 is SGHTA, CDR2 FQGTGA. CDR3 sequence reads: CASSLDDTEAFF. CDR3 sequence (DNA): TGTGCCAGCAGTCTCGACGACACTGAAGCTTTCTTT. Full variable domain (outside the CDR3, taken from reference TRBV7-3 and TRBJ1-1): GAGVSQTPSNKVTEKGKYVELRCDPISGHTALYWYRQSLGQGPEFLIYFQGTGAADDSGLPNDRFFAVRPEGSVSTLKIQRTERGDSAVYLCASSLDDTEAFFGQGTRLTVV.

This clonotype was recorded a few times. This chain links TRBV5-1 with TRBJ2-7, with 11 bases identical to TRBD2. The CDR3 loop spans 17 amino acids. With V trimmed by 4 bases and J by 2 bases, 11 bases remained unmatched. From germline, CDR1 is SGHRS and CDR2 YFSETQ. CDR3 loop: CASSLWALSGRAYEQYF. CDR3 DNA sequence: TGCGCCAGCAGCCTGTGGGCCCTTAGCGGGAGGGCCTACGAGCAGTACTTC. Complete variable domain (other parts from reference TRBV5-1 and TRBJ2-7): KAGVTQTPRYLIKTRGQQVTLSCSPISGHRSVSWYQQTPGQGLQFLFEYFSETQRNKGNFPGRFSGRQFSNSRSEMNVSTLELGDSALYLCASSLWALSGRAYEQYFGPGTRLTVT.

On this clonotype itself: One end of the junction varies from germline; a read error may be responsible. The V call is TRBV6-6, the J call TRBJ2-7, with D uncertain. From germline, CDR1 is MNHNY and CDR2 SVGAGI (reference sequence). CDR3 length: 12 residues. CDR3 nucleotides: TGTGTCAGCAAACGGGCTCTGTACGAGCAGTACTTC. Amino acid sequence: CVSKRALYEQYF.

In this sample, this clonotype turned up a few times. CDR3 in DNA: TGCGCCAGCAGCTTGACGGGCGCGGGCGAGCAGTACTTC. Residues: CASSLTGAGEQYF. The gene calls are TRBV5-1 and TRBJ2-7, with TRBD2 as a possible D gene (5 bases). The germline V and J ends were trimmed by 1 base and 6 bases, with 11 bases remaining between them. The V gene's germline CDR1 is SGHRS and CDR2 YFSETQ. The CDR3 extends over 13 amino acids.

The chain couples TRBV20-1 to TRBJ2-7; 10 bases are shared with TRBD2. J lost 7 bases, V lost 6 bases, and 12 bases had no gene match. Germline assignment: CDR1 DFQATT and CDR2 SNEGSKA (reference sequence). CDR3 size: 14 residues. CDR3 coding DNA: TGCAGTGCGGGCAGCGGGAGGGTATTTGGGGAGCAGTACTTC. Translating gives CSAGSGRVFGEQYF.

In its sample, this clonotype was seen many times. V is TRBV7-3 and J is TRBJ1-1; 8 bases fit TRBD1. This CDR3 is built from 15 residues. The trim removed 2 bases at V and 6 bases at J, leaving 8 bases unmatched. Germline V lookup: CDR1 SGHTA, CDR2 FQGTGA. CDR3 sequence reads: CASSLGQGAGAEAFF. For the CDR3, the DNA is TGTGCCAGCAGCTTAGGGCAGGGGGCCGGTGCTGAAGCTTTCTTT.

This clonotype was recorded at least ten times. The rearrangement uses TRBV5-1 and TRBJ2-3, with D unclear. This CDR3 is built from 13 residues. Germline V gene lookup returns CDR1 SGHRS and CDR2 YFSETQ. V dropped 1 base and J dropped 1 base, with 4 bases sitting between them. This chain's CDR3 is CASSLPRTDTQYF. The CDR3 DNA reads TGCGCCAGCAGCTTGCCTCGCACAGATACGCAGTATTTT. Based on the CDR3 plus reference TRBV5-1 and TRBJ2-3, the full variable domain is KAGVTQTPRYLIKTRGQQVTLSCSPISGHRSVSWYQQTPGQGLQFLFEYFSETQRNKGNFPGRFSGRQFSNSRSEMNVSTLELGDSALYLCASSLPRTDTQYFGPGTRLTVL.

The chain employs TRBV29-1 and TRBJ2-3; 13 bases agree with TRBD2. Germline CDR1 SQVTM, CDR2 ANQGSEA. The CDR3 consists of 14 residues. With 8 bases clipped from V and 4 bases from J, the junction kept 6 bases outside the gene matches. CDR3 sequence: CSSSGTSGADTQYF. CDR3 DNA sequence: TGCAGCTCCTCCGGGACTAGCGGGGCAGATACGCAGTATTTT.

This clonotype was observed a few times. The V call is TRBV12-3 or TRBV12-4, the J call TRBJ1-2; 8 positions match TRBD1. V lost 8 bases, J lost 3 bases, and 2 bases stayed unmatched. This CDR3 has 12 amino acids. The CDR3 protein is CASGQGDYGYTF. DNA of the CDR3: TGTGCCAGCGGACAGGGCGACTATGGCTACACCTTC.

The sample holds a few counts of this clonotype. This chain links TRBV5-1 with TRBJ1-5; D may be TRBD1 (5 bases). This CDR3 contains 14 residues. The V gene lost 4 bases and the J gene lost 4 bases, with 12 bases spanning the gap. Germline CDR1 SGHRS, CDR2 YFSETQ. This CDR3 is CASSQGTGNQPQHF. In DNA form, the CDR3 reads TGCGCCAGCAGCCAAGGGACGGGTAATCAGCCCCAGCATTTT.

The gene calls are TRBV6-5 and TRBJ2-7, with D unclear. Germline V gene sequence: CDR1 MNHEY, CDR2 SVGAGI. The CDR3 contains 13 residues. V lost 3 bases, J lost 2 bases, and 8 bases lay in between. The CDR3 nucleotides are TGTGCCAGCAGTTATGGGTTTGCCTACGAGCAGTACTTC. As protein: CASSYGFAYEQYF.